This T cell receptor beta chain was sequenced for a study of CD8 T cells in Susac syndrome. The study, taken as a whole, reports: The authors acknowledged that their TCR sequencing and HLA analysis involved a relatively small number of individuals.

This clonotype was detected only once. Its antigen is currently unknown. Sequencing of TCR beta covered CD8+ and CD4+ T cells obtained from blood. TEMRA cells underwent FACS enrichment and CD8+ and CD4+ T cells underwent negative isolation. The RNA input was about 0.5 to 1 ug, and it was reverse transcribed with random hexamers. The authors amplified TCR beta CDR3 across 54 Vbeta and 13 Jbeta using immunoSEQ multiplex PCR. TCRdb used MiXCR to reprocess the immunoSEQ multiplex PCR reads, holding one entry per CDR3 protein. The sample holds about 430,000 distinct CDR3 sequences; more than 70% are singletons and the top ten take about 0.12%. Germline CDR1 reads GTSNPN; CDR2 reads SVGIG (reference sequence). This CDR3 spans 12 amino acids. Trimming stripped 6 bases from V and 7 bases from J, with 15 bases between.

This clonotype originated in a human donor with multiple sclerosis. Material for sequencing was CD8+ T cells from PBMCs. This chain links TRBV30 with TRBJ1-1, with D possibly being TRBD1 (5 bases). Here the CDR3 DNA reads TGTGCCTGCTCGGGACCCCAACTTGAAGCTTTCTTT. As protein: CACSGPQLEAFF.